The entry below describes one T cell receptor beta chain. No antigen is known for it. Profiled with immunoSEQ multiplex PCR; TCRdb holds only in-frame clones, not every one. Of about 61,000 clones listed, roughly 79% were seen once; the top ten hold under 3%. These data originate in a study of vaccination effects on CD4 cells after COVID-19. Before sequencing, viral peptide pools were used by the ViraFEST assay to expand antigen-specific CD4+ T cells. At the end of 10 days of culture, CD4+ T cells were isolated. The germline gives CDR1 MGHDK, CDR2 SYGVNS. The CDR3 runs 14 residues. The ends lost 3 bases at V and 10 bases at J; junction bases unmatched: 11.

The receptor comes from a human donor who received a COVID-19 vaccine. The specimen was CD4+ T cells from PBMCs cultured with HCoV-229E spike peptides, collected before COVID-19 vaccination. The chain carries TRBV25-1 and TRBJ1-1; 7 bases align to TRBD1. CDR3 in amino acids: CASSELTGPGVAFF. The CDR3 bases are TGTGCCAGCAGTGAGTTGACAGGGCCCGGGGTAGCTTTCTTT.